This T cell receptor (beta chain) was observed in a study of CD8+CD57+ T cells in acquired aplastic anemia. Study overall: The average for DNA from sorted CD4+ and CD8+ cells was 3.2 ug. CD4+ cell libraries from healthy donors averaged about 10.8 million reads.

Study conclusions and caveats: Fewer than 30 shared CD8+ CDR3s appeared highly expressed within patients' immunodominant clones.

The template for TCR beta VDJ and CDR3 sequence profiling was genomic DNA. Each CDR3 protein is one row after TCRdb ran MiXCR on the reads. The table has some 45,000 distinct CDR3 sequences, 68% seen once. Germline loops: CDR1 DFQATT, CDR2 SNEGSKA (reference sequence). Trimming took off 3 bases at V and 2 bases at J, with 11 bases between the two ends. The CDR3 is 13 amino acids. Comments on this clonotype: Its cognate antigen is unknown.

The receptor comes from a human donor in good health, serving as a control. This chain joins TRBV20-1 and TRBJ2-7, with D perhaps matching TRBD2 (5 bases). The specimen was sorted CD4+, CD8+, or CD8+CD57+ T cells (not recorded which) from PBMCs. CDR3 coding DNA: TGCAGTGCTAGGGAAACGGGAACCTACGAGCAGTACTTC. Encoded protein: CSARETGTYEQYF.